The TCR beta chain described here comes from a study of beta chain features in type 1 diabetes. Blood was drawn once from each donor into heparinised tubes. The draws averaged roughly 120 mL. CD45RO/CCR7/CD25/CD127/CD95/CD27 separated CD4+ naive, central memory, regulatory and stem cell-like memory cells by sorting. Study-wide results and limits: Shorter TCRB CDR3s, moderately but significantly so, were found in Type 1 diabetes patients in all four CD4+ subsets. Possibly, sequencing cDNA over-represented cells that had high TCR expression levels.

This CDR3 has 14 amino acids. The J segment lost 0 bases and the V segment lost 7 bases, leaving 6 bases of the junction unmatched. Looked up from germline, CDR1 is SGHRS and CDR2 is YFSETQ. In regard to this clone: Its antigen is unknown.

What was sequenced were expressed TCRB transcripts, since all of the isolated RNA had been reverse transcribed. Profiling relied on immunoSEQ multiplex PCR, and the TCRdb table lists in-frame clones only, not all of them. The table includes 310,000 or so clones, around 9.3% detected once. Sequenced: central memory CD4+ T cells from blood. The sequence came from a man aged 25-40 years with type 1 diabetes. The chain employs TRBV5-1 and TRBJ2-7, with 8 bases identical to TRBD1. CDR3 DNA sequence: TGCGCCAGCGGAGGTCAGGGGGCCTCCTACGAGCAGTACTTC. It is translated as CASGGQGASYEQYF.